This is a list of T cell receptor beta chains from one sample in a study of technical replicates of blood from a handful of donors. Sequencing used immunoSEQ multiplex PCR; TCRdb keeps in-frame clones, though not all of them. The table includes about 67,000 clones, less than 98% detected once. The specimen was T cells isolated from PBMCs. The receptors were gathered from a human donor in good health. Each CDR3 is given with its conserved first and last residue. The D gene is left open where the match is weak. Not all rows give a size; the values are once, few, many and, for expanded clones, a class.

v_gene	abundance	d_gene	j_gene	CDR3aa	CDR3nt
TRBV27	.	TRBD1	TRBJ1-5	CASSFFGTGKLGQPQHF	TGTGCCAGCAGTTTTTTTGGGACAGGGAAGTTGGGACAGCCCCAGCATTTT
TRBV9	.	TRBD1	TRBJ1-5	CASSGGQGNQPQHF	TGTGCCAGCAGCGGAGGACAGGGGAATCAGCCCCAGCATTTT
TRBV25-1	.	TRBD1	TRBJ1-2	CASSAVNTGGGYTF	TGTGCCAGCAGTGCAGTTAACACAGGGGGAGGCTACACCTTC
TRBV9	.	TRBD2	TRBJ2-1	CASSVGLAGAVGNEQFF	TGTGCCAGCAGCGTAGGACTAGCGGGAGCGGTTGGCAATGAGCAGTTCTTC
TRBV7-9	.	.	TRBJ1-5	CASSDGQPQHF	TGTGCCAGCAGCGACGGGCAGCCCCAGCATTTT
TRBV29-1	.	.	TRBJ1-1	CSVEEQGITAFF	TGCAGCGTTGAAGAGCAGGGAATTACGGCTTTCTTT
TRBV4-1	.	.	TRBJ2-5	CASTATVLQETQYF	TGCGCCAGCACGGCGACAGTACTTCAAGAGACCCAGTACTTC
TRBV5-1	.	.	TRBJ2-3	CASRAASTDTQYF	TGCGCCAGCAGAGCGGCTAGCACAGATACGCAGTATTTT
TRBV28	few	.	TRBJ1-1	CASSSPAAGNTEAFF	TGTGCCAGCAGCTCCCCTGCCGCAGGGAACACTGAAGCTTTCTTT
TRBV5-5	.	.	TRBJ1-5	CASSYLGGTNQPQHF	TGTGCCAGCAGCTATTTGGGAGGCACCAATCAGCCCCAGCATTTT
TRBV7-6	.	.	TRBJ2-7	CASSLGQGMSYEQYF	TGTGCCAGCAGCTTAGGTCAGGGTATGTCCTACGAGCAGTACTTC
TRBV30	few	.	TRBJ1-2	CAWSAQFSPRGYTF	TGTGCCTGGAGTGCCCAGTTTTCTCCCAGGGGCTACACCTTC
TRBV4-1	.	TRBD2	TRBJ2-1	CASSQGGLAGENEQFF	TGCGCCAGCAGCCAAGGGGGACTAGCGGGAGAGAATGAGCAGTTCTTC
TRBV27	.	.	TRBJ1-5	CASSLGGVNQPQHF	TGTGCCAGCAGTTTAGGAGGGGTCAATCAGCCCCAGCATTTT
TRBV29-1	.	.	TRBJ1-3	CSVNGLGRFGNTIYF	TGCAGCGTTAACGGGCTTGGGAGATTTGGAAACACCATATATTTT
TRBV9	.	TRBD2	TRBJ2-3	CASSILAISTDTQYF	TGTGCCAGCAGCATACTAGCGATTAGCACAGATACGCAGTATTTT
TRBV4-3	.	.	TRBJ2-1	CASSQDFGTRHNEQFF	TGCGCCAGCAGCCAAGATTTCGGGACACGACACAATGAGCAGTTCTTC
TRBV9	.	TRBD2	TRBJ2-7	CASSVGISGNYEQYF	TGTGCCAGCAGCGTAGGAATTAGCGGGAACTACGAGCAGTACTTC
TRBV4-3	.	TRBD1	TRBJ2-7	CASSPRSGGPYEQYF	TGCGCCAGCAGCCCTCGGTCAGGGGGACCCTACGAGCAGTACTTC
TRBV10-2	.	TRBD1	TRBJ1-2	CASSTDREINYGYTF	TGCGCCAGCAGTACCGACAGGGAAATAAACTATGGCTACACCTTC
TRBV28	once	TRBD2	TRBJ2-7	CASRSGLAVTYEQYF	TGTGCCAGCAGGTCGGGACTAGCTGTAACCTACGAGCAGTACTTC
TRBV18	.	.	TRBJ2-1	CASSPLMGRGHEQFF	TGTGCCAGCTCACCACTGATGGGCAGGGGCCATGAGCAGTTCTTC
TRBV7-6	.	.	TRBJ2-2	CASSLALTGGELFF	TGTGCCAGCAGCTTAGCATTGACAGGCGGGGAGCTGTTTTTT
TRBV30	.	.	TRBJ1-1	CAWSRFEAFF	TGTGCCTGGAGTCGGTTTGAAGCTTTCTTT
TRBV4-2	.	.	TRBJ2-5	CASSLTGLETQYF	TGTGCCAGCAGCCTCACAGGGTTGGAGACCCAGTACTTC
TRBV7-3	.	.	TRBJ2-3	CASSLDGGLSTDTQYF	TGTGCCAGCAGCTTAGATGGCGGGCTTAGCACAGATACGCAGTATTTT
TRBV4-1	.	.	TRBJ1-5	CASSHPGVNQPQHF	TGCGCCAGCAGCCACCCGGGGGTTAATCAGCCCCAGCATTTT
TRBV21-1	.	.	TRBJ1-3	CASSRQGAGNTIYF	TGTGCCAGCAGCAGACAGGGGGCTGGAAACACCATATATTTT
TRBV5-5	.	TRBD1	TRBJ2-2	CASTHGQGHTGELFF	TGTGCCAGCACCCATGGACAGGGGCACACCGGGGAGCTGTTTTTT